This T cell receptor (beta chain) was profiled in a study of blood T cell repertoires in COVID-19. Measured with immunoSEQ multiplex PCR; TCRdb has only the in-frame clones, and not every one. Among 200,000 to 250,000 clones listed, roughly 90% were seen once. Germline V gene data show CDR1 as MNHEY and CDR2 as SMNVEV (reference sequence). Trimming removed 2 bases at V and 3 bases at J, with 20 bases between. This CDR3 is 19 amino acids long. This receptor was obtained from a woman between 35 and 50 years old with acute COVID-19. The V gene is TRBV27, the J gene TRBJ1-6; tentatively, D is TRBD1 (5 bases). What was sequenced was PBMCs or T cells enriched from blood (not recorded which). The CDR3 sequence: CASSLREPAGTGYNSPLHF. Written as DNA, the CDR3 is TGTGCCAGCAGTTTAAGAGAGCCGGCCGGGACTGGCTATAATTCACCCCTCCACTTT.